Listed below are T cell receptor beta chains from one sample, sequenced in a study of cytomegalovirus exposure and HLA in healthy donors. TCRdb keeps only in-frame clones here, not all; method: immunoSEQ multiplex PCR. The sample records tens of thousands of clones, about 70% being singletons. The material sequenced was PBMCs. These receptors came from a man aged 35 to 55 in good health and CMV-seropositive. Each CDR3 is given with its conserved first and last residue. D genes are given only for firm matches. Size is omitted from some rows. Given values are once, few, many or a class for expanded clones.

j_gene: TRBJ1-1
v_gene: TRBV19
d_gene: NA
abundance: medium-sized
CDR3aa: CASSIGATEAFF
CDR3nt: TGTGCCAGTAGTATAGGGGCGACTGAAGCTTTCTTT

j_gene: TRBJ2-1
v_gene: TRBV10-3
d_gene: NA
abundance: few
CDR3aa: CAISGVDSNYNEQFF
CDR3nt: TGTGCCATCAGTGGAGTGGACTCCAACTACAATGAGCAGTTCTTC

j_gene: TRBJ2-3
v_gene: TRBV5-4
d_gene: NA
abundance: NA
CDR3aa: CASSLERGSFDTQYF
CDR3nt: TGTGCCAGCAGCTTGGAACGGGGGTCTTTTGATACGCAGTATTTT

j_gene: TRBJ2-2
v_gene: TRBV19
d_gene: NA
abundance: NA
CDR3aa: CASSIGTVGVAGELFF
CDR3nt: TGTGCCAGTAGTATTGGGACTGTGGGGGTCGCCGGGGAGCTGTTTTTT

j_gene: TRBJ2-3
v_gene: TRBV19
d_gene: TRBD2
abundance: NA
CDR3aa: CASSIGGRSDTQYF
CDR3nt: TGTGCCAGTAGTATCGGCGGGAGGTCCGATACGCAGTATTTT

j_gene: TRBJ1-4
v_gene: TRBV5-1
d_gene: NA
abundance: NA
CDR3aa: CASSLAWQTNEKLFF
CDR3nt: TGCGCCAGCAGCTTGGCGTGGCAAACTAATGAAAAACTGTTTTTT

j_gene: TRBJ2-7
v_gene: TRBV7-2
d_gene: TRBD1
abundance: NA
CDR3aa: CASSLGQGADEQYF
CDR3nt: TGTGCCAGCAGCTTAGGACAGGGGGCCGACGAGCAGTACTTC

j_gene: TRBJ2-6
v_gene: TRBV5-1
d_gene: NA
abundance: NA
CDR3aa: CASSLAGTGANVLTF
CDR3nt: TGCGCCAGCAGCTTGGCAGGGACTGGGGCCAACGTCCTGACTTTC

j_gene: TRBJ2-2
v_gene: TRBV7-7
d_gene: TRBD1
abundance: NA
CDR3aa: CASSFDRASGELFF
CDR3nt: TGTGCTAGCAGCTTCGACAGGGCCAGCGGGGAGCTGTTTTTT

j_gene: TRBJ2-7
v_gene: TRBV29-1
d_gene: NA
abundance: few
CDR3aa: CSVEDRGYEQYF
CDR3nt: TGCAGCGTTGAAGACAGAGGCTACGAGCAGTACTTC

j_gene: TRBJ2-7
v_gene: TRBV2
d_gene: NA
abundance: NA
CDR3aa: CASSASGNYEQYF
CDR3nt: TGTGCCAGCAGTGCATCAGGCAACTACGAGCAGTACTTC

j_gene: TRBJ1-1
v_gene: TRBV6-5
d_gene: NA
abundance: NA
CDR3aa: CASSYSAGGETEAFF
CDR3nt: TGTGCCAGCAGTTACTCGGCAGGAGGGGAGACTGAAGCTTTCTTT

j_gene: TRBJ2-1
v_gene: TRBV5-1
d_gene: TRBD2
abundance: NA
CDR3aa: CASYQARGGGDNEQFF
CDR3nt: TGCGCCAGCTACCAGGCCCGGGGGGGTGGGGACAATGAGCAGTTCTTC

j_gene: TRBJ1-4
v_gene: TRBV11-2
d_gene: NA
abundance: NA
CDR3aa: CASSSQLPTNEKLFF
CDR3nt: TGTGCCAGCAGCTCCCAACTACCAACTAATGAAAAACTGTTTTTT

j_gene: TRBJ2-7
v_gene: TRBV6-5
d_gene: NA
abundance: few
CDR3aa: CASSYLGGHEQYF
CDR3nt: TGTGCCAGCAGTTACCTCGGGGGGCACGAGCAGTACTTC

j_gene: TRBJ1-2
v_gene: TRBV4-2
d_gene: NA
abundance: NA
CDR3aa: CASSHSSRRGYTF
CDR3nt: TGTGCCAGCAGCCACTCCAGCAGGCGTGGCTACACCTTC

j_gene: TRBJ1-3
v_gene: TRBV5-1
d_gene: NA
abundance: few
CDR3aa: CASSYEALSGNTIYF
CDR3nt: TGCGCCAGCAGTTACGAGGCGCTCTCTGGAAACACCATATATTTT

j_gene: TRBJ1-5
v_gene: TRBV18
d_gene: TRBD1
abundance: NA
CDR3aa: CASSPGQGDSNQPQHF
CDR3nt: TGTGCCAGCTCACCGGGCCAGGGGGACAGCAATCAGCCCCAGCATTTT

j_gene: TRBJ2-5
v_gene: TRBV11-2
d_gene: NA
abundance: few
CDR3aa: CASSPYIQGLGETQYF
CDR3nt: TGTGCCAGCAGCCCTTACATCCAGGGATTGGGGGAGACCCAGTACTTC

j_gene: TRBJ1-2
v_gene: TRBV6-1
d_gene: NA
abundance: NA
CDR3aa: CASSATAIVANYGYTF
CDR3nt: TGTGCCAGCAGTGCTACCGCGATCGTAGCTAACTATGGCTACACCTTC

j_gene: TRBJ2-4
v_gene: TRBV5-1
d_gene: NA
abundance: NA
CDR3aa: CASSQWGENIQYF
CDR3nt: TGCGCCAGCAGTCAATGGGGGGAAAACATTCAGTACTTC

j_gene: TRBJ1-2
v_gene: TRBV19
d_gene: TRBD1
abundance: NA
CDR3aa: CASSPKPPRRGQGYTF
CDR3nt: TGTGCCAGTAGTCCTAAACCGCCCCGGAGGGGGCAAGGCTACACCTTC

j_gene: TRBJ1-5
v_gene: TRBV28
d_gene: NA
abundance: NA
CDR3aa: CASSLRPYQPQHF
CDR3nt: TGTGCCAGCAGTCTCCGTCCGTATCAGCCCCAGCATTTT

j_gene: TRBJ2-7
v_gene: TRBV28
d_gene: NA
abundance: NA
CDR3aa: CASSRGPYEQYF
CDR3nt: TGTGCCAGCAGCAGGGGCCCCTACGAGCAGTACTTC

j_gene: TRBJ2-6
v_gene: TRBV6-5
d_gene: TRBD1
abundance: NA
CDR3aa: CASTQQGAGANVLTF
CDR3nt: TGTGCCAGCACCCAACAGGGGGCTGGGGCCAACGTCCTGACTTTC

j_gene: TRBJ2-5
v_gene: TRBV7-9
d_gene: TRBD2
abundance: NA
CDR3aa: CASSDSGETQYF
CDR3nt: TGTGCCAGCAGCGATAGCGGGGAGACCCAGTACTTC